This TCR beta chain is drawn from a study of CD8 T cells in Susac syndrome. The RNA input was 0.5 to 1 ug, and it was reverse transcribed with random hexamers. Amplification of TCR beta CDR3 was carried out by immunoSEQ multiplex PCR, which covered 54 Vbeta and 13 Jbeta segments. One entry per CDR3 protein results from TCRdb running MiXCR on the immunoSEQ multiplex PCR reads. The repertoire holds roughly 140,000 distinct CDR3 sequences, just under 97% seen once, with roughly 0.15% in the top ten. This clonotype appeared a single time. Antigen: not known. Germline V CDR1 and CDR2: SEHNR, FQNEAQ (reference sequence). The CDR3 is 16 residues long. V lost 5 bases, J lost 6 bases, and 23 bases lay in between. The patients serving as multiple sclerosis controls were treatment-naive. They had stable or active relapsing-remitting disease and fulfilled revised McDonald criteria. FACS was used to enrich TEMRA cells, whereas the CD8+ and CD4+ T cells were obtained by negative isolation.

Study-level findings and limits: It was acknowledged in the study that its TCR sequencing and HLA analysis involved a relatively small number of individuals.

The chain uses TRBV7-9 and TRBJ2-7, with D perhaps assigned TRBD1 or TRBD2 (5 bases each). Sequencing was carried out using CD8+ T cells from PBMCs. This TCR was recovered from a human donor with multiple sclerosis. CDR3 protein: CASSPNGAGGRPEQYF. The DNA of the CDR3 is TGTGCCAGCAGCCCTAACGGGGCAGGTGGCCGCCCCGAGCAGTACTTC.